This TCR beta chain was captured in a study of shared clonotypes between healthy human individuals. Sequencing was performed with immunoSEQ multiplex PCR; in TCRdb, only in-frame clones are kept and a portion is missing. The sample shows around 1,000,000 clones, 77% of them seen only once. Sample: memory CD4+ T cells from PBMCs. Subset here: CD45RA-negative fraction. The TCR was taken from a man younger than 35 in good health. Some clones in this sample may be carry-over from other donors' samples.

This chain's CDR3 is CASSETSLLHTGELFF. The CDR3 region has the DNA TGTGCCAGCAGCGAAACTAGCCTACTTCACACCGGGGAGCTGTTTTTT. The chain combines TRBV2 with TRBJ2-2; the D gene is possibly TRBD2 (6 bases). The CDR3 totals 16 residues. Trimming stripped 6 bases from V and 3 bases from J, with 17 bases between. Germline V gene lookup returns CDR1 SNHLY and CDR2 FYNNEI.